These T cell receptor beta chains were read from a single sample in a study of response to subunit inactivated influenza vaccine. TCRdb independently ran MiXCR on the RT-PCR reads; one entry per CDR3 protein. The sample carries about 780,000 distinct CDR3 sequences, about 18% recorded once. The specimen comprised PBMCs from blood, sampled about 5 days after vaccination. Every receptor here comes from a man aged 45-65 years who received an inactivated influenza vaccine. The CDR3 runs from the conserved cysteine through the conserved F or W. A D gene is named only where the DNA matches it firmly. Some rows mark clone size as missing; the rest say once, few, many or name a class of expanded clone.

size	V	J	D	DNA	CDR3
.	TRBV7-2	TRBJ2-1	.	TGTGCCAGCAGCCCGACTCGGGTCAGCTCCTACAATGAGCAGTTCTTC	CASSPTRVSSYNEQFF
few	TRBV20-1	TRBJ2-7	.	TGCAGTGCGCAAGCCCCGGGGGGCAGGGACGAGCAGTACTTC	CSAQAPGGRDEQYF
few	TRBV28	TRBJ2-7	TRBD1	TGTGCCAGCCAAACCCCGCGGACAGGGATGACGGACGAGCAGTACTTC	CASQTPRTGMTDEQYF
few	TRBV9	TRBJ1-6	.	TGTGCCAGCAGCGTAGATCCCAGGGAAGGTTCACCCCTCCACTTT	CASSVDPREGSPLHF
.	TRBV12-3/TRBV12-4	TRBJ1-5	.	TGTGCCAGCAGTCACCAGGGTAGCAATCAGCCCCAGCATTTT	CASSHQGSNQPQHF
.	TRBV3-1	TRBJ2-2	.	TGTGCCAGCAGCTACGCCGGGACGGAGACCCCGGACACCGGGGAGCTGTTTTTT	CASSYAGTETPDTGELFF
many	TRBV12-3/TRBV12-4	TRBJ2-1	TRBD2	TGTGCCTCACAGCGGGGGTCCTCCTACAATGAGCAGTTCTTC	CASQRGSSYNEQFF
.	TRBV10-3	TRBJ2-3	.	TGTGCCATCAGTGAGTCTTGGACCTCCACAGATACGCAGTATTTT	CAISESWTSTDTQYF
few	TRBV5-1	TRBJ2-5	.	TGCGCCAGCAGCCCTACACAGGGACGGCAAGAGACCCAGTACTTC	CASSPTQGRQETQYF
few	TRBV20-1	TRBJ2-3	.	TGCAGTGCTAGAGAACTTGGACCATACACAGATACGCAGTATTTT	CSARELGPYTDTQYF
.	TRBV29-1	TRBJ2-2	.	TGCAGCGCCGTTGATGGAGTAGGCCAAAACACCGGGGAGCTGTTTTTT	CSAVDGVGQNTGELFF
few	TRBV4-3	TRBJ2-3	TRBD2	TGCGCCAGCAGCCAAGAGGCACTAGCGGGGGGCCCAGCAGATACGCAGTATTTT	CASSQEALAGGPADTQYF
.	TRBV5-8	TRBJ1-1	.	TGTGCCAGCAGCAGCCTACGGGGCGGGAACACTGAAGCTTTCTTT	CASSSLRGGNTEAFF
.	TRBV9	TRBJ2-1	TRBD2	TGTGCCAGCAGCGGCCGGCGGGGGTTGGACACCGACAATGAGCAGTTCTTC	CASSGRRGLDTDNEQFF
.	TRBV15	TRBJ2-1	.	TGTGCCACCAGCAGAGATCATCCTAGTCGGGAGCAGTTCTTC	CATSRDHPSREQFF
.	TRBV4-3	TRBJ2-1	.	TGCGCCAGCAGCCAAGATACGGTGACTCGTCCCCACAATGAGCAGTTCTTC	CASSQDTVTRPHNEQFF
.	TRBV6-2/TRBV6-3	TRBJ2-5	TRBD2	TGTGCCATTCCTCTGGGAGGGAGGGCGGAGACCCAGTACTTC	CAIPLGGRAETQYF
.	TRBV2	TRBJ2-7	.	TGTGCCAGCAGGGCAGGGCTGATAATCTACGAGCAGTACTTC	CASRAGLIIYEQYF